The clone carrying this TCR beta chain was recorded a few times. CDR3 size: 15 residues. The ends were cut back, 1 base at V and 0 bases at J, with 7 bases in the middle. Germline loops: CDR1 LGHNA, CDR2 YSLEER. RNA transcripts provided the source from which TCR beta CDR3 regions were amplified. First-round RT-PCR with HTBI primers amplified the TCR CDR3 region. TCRdb analysed the multiplex PCR reads with MiXCR anew, one entry per CDR3 protein. The sample records 400,000 to 500,000 distinct CDR3 sequences, approximately 15% being singletons. The entry originates in a study of T cells in Graves' hyperthyroidism and ophthalmopathy. Graves' hyperthyroidism was deemed stable given no ophthalmopathy progression within 18 months. Every diagnosis used clinical symptoms, serum thyroxine and TRAb, thyroid ultrasound and orbital computed tomography.

This clonotype was sampled from a young woman with Graves' hyperthyroidism. V usage is TRBV4-3 and J usage is TRBJ1-3; no firm D call. The sequencing sample was made of blood. For the CDR3, the DNA is TGCGCCAGCAGCCAAGGAAGGTCCTCTGGAAACACCATATATTTT. It translates to CASSQGRSSGNTIYF.